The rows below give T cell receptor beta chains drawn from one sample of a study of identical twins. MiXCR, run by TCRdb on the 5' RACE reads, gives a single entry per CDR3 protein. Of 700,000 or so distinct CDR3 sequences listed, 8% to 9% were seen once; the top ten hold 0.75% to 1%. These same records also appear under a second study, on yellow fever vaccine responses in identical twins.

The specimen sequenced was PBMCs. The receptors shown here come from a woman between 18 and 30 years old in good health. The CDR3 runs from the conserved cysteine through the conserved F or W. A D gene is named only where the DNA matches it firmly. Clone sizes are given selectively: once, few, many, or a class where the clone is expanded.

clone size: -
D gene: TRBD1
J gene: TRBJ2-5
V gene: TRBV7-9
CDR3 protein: CASSLTGGAGETQYF
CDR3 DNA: TGTGCCAGCAGTCTCACAGGGGGCGCGGGAGAGACCCAGTACTTC

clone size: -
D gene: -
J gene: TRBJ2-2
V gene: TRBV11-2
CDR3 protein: CASSGGTEQNTGELFF
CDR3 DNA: TGTGCCAGCAGCGGGGGGACGGAGCAGAACACCGGGGAGCTGTTTTTT

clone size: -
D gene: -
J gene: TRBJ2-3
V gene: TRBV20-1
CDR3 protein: CSAREGSSSSTDTQYF
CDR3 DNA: TGCAGTGCTAGAGAAGGGAGTTCCAGTAGCACAGATACGCAGTATTTT

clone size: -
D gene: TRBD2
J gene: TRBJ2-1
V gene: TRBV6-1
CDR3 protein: CASDGGGRAEDEQFF
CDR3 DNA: TGTGCCAGCGACGGGGGCGGGAGGGCCGAGGATGAGCAGTTCTTC

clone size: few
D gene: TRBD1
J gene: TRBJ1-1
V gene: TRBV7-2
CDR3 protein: CASSGQGARSTEAFF
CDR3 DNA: TGTGCCAGCAGCGGACAGGGGGCAAGGAGCACTGAAGCTTTCTTT

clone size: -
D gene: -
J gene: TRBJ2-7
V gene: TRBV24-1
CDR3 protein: CATSDPTTSSYEQYF
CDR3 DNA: TGTGCCACCAGTGATCCGACAACTAGCTCCTACGAGCAGTACTTC

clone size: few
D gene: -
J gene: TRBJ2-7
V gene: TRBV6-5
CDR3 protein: CASRGAGNREQYF
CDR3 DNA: TGTGCCAGCAGGGGGGCAGGGAATCGGGAGCAGTACTTC

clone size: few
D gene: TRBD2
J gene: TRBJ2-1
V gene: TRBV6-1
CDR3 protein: CASTSTSGRSDEQFF
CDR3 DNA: TGTGCCAGCACCTCGACTAGCGGGAGGTCGGATGAGCAGTTCTTC

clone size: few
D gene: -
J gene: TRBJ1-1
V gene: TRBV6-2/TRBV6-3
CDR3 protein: CASSLRGANTEAFF
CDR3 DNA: TGTGCCAGCAGTTTAAGGGGGGCAAACACTGAAGCTTTCTTT

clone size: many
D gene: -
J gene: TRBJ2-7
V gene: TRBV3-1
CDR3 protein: CASSQGGTTYEQYF
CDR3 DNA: TGTGCCAGCAGCCAGGGGGGGACAACCTACGAGCAGTACTTC

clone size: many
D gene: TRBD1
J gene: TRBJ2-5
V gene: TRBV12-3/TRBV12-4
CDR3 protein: CASRGQGLGETQYF
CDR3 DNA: TGTGCCAGCAGAGGACAGGGTTTGGGGGAGACCCAGTACTTC

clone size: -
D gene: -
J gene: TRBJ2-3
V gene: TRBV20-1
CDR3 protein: CSASQLLGVVDTQYF
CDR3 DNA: TGCAGTGCTTCCCAGTTGTTAGGGGTGGTAGATACGCAGTATTTT

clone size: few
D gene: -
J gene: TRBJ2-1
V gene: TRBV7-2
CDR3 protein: CASSYERVGHNEQFF
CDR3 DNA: TGTGCCAGCAGCTACGAGCGGGTGGGCCACAATGAGCAGTTCTTC

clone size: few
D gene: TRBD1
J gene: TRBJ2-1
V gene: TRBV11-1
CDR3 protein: CASSGPPGQPFSYNEQFF
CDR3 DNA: TGTGCCAGCAGCGGGCCTCCGGGACAGCCTTTCTCCTACAATGAGCAGTTCTTC

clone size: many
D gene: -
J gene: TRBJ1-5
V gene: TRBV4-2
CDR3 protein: CASSQFEGVQPQHF
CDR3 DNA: TGTGCCAGCAGCCAATTTGAGGGGGTTCAGCCCCAGCATTTT

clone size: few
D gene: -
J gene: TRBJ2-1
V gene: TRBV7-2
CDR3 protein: CASSLQVEYEQFF
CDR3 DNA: TGTGCCAGCAGCCTGCAGGTTGAATATGAGCAGTTCTTC

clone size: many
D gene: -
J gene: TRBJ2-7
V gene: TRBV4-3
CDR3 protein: CASSQDRGTYYEQYF
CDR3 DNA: TGCGCCAGCAGCCAAGATCGGGGTACCTACTACGAGCAGTACTTC

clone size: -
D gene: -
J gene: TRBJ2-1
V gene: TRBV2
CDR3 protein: CASSARGAWGNEQFF
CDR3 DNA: TGTGCCAGCAGTGCACGGGGGGCGTGGGGCAATGAGCAGTTCTTC

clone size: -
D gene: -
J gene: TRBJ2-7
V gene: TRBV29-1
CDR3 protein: CSVAVRVSYEQYF
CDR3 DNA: TGCAGCGTTGCTGTCAGGGTGTCCTACGAGCAGTACTTC

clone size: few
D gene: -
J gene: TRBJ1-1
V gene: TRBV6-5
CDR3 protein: CASSSPTRNTEAFF
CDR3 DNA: TGTGCCAGCAGTTCCCCAACCCGGAACACTGAAGCTTTCTTT

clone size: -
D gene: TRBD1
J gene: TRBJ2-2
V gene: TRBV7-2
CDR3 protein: CASSPVNRGRVRELFF
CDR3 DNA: TGTGCCAGCAGCCCCGTGAACAGGGGGCGCGTACGGGAGCTGTTTTTT

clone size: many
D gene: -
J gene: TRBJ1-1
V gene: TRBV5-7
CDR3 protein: CASSLRHGAEAFF
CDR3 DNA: TGTGCCAGCAGCTTGCGGCATGGGGCTGAAGCTTTCTTT

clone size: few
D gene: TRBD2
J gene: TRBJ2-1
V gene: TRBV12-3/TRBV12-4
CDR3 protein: CASSFEVAGVSMVHEQFF
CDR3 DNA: TGTGCCAGCAGTTTTGAGGTAGCGGGAGTGAGTATGGTCCATGAGCAGTTCTTC

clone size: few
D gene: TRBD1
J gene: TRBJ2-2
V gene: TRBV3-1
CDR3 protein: CASRQGWELFF
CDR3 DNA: TGTGCCAGCCGACAGGGTTGGGAGCTGTTTTTT

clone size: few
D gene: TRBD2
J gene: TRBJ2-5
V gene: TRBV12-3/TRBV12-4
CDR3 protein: CASSSPGLAEETQYF
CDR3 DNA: TGTGCCAGCAGTTCTCCGGGACTAGCAGAAGAGACCCAGTACTTC

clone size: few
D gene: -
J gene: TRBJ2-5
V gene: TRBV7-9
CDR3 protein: CASSLGGPKETQYF
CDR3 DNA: TGTGCCAGCAGCCTGGGGGGACCGAAAGAGACCCAGTACTTC

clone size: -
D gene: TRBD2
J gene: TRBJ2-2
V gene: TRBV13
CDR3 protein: CALKNYGLAGQNTGELFF
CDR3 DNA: TGTGCCCTCAAAAATTATGGACTAGCGGGACAAAACACCGGGGAGCTGTTTTTT

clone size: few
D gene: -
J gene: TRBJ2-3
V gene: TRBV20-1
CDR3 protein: CSARRDGTDTQYF
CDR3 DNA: TGCAGTGCTAGACGGGACGGCACAGATACGCAGTATTTT

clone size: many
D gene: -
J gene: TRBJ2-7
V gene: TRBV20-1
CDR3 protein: CSAPTLDRERGIEQYF
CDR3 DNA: TGCAGTGCTCCCACCCTCGACCGGGAAAGGGGTATCGAGCAGTACTTC

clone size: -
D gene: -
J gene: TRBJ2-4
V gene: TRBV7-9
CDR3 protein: CASSNLNRDTKDF
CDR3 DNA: TGTGCCAGCAGCAATCTGAACCGGGACACGAAGGACTTC

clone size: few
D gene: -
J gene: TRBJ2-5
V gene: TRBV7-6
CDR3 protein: CASSPLSGVSETQYF
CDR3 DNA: TGTGCCAGCAGCCCGTTATCGGGGGTCTCAGAGACCCAGTACTTC

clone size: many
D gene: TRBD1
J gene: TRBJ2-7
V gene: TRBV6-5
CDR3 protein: CASSYSTGTGSSYEQYF
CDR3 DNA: TGTGCCAGCAGTTACTCGACGGGGACAGGGAGCTCCTACGAGCAGTACTTC

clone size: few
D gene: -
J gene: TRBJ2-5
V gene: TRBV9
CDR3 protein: CASSVGEPEETQYF
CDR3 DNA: TGTGCCAGCAGCGTAGGTGAACCAGAAGAGACCCAGTACTTC

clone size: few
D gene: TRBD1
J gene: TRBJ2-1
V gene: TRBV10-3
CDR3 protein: CAISPGTGGDNWFF
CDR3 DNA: TGTGCCATCAGTCCTGGGACAGGGGGAGATAATTGGTTCTTC

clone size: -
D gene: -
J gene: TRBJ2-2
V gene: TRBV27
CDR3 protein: CASSLLLVGELFF
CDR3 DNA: TGTGCCAGCAGTTTATTGCTCGTCGGGGAGCTGTTTTTT

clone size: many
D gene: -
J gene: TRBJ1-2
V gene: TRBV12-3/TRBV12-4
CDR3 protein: CASSLGPDRTPGYTF
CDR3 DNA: TGTGCCAGCAGTTTGGGGCCAGACAGAACTCCTGGCTACACCTTC

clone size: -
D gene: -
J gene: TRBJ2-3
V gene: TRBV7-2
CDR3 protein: CASSLAVASTDTQYF
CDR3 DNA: TGTGCCAGCAGCTTAGCCGTGGCAAGCACAGATACGCAGTATTTT

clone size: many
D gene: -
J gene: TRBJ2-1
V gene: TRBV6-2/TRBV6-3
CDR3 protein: CASSYSLLRQRPSTRINEQFF
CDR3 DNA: TGTGCCAGCAGTTACTCGTTGTTGAGACAGAGACCATCCACCAGAATCAATGAGCAGTTCTTC

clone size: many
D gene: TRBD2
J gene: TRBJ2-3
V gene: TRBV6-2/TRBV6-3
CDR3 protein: CASSYLRLAGVTDTQYF
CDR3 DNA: TGTGCCAGCAGTTACCTCAGACTAGCGGGAGTCACAGATACGCAGTATTTT

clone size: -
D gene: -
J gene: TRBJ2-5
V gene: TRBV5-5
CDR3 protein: CASGGGPQETQYF
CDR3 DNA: TGTGCCAGCGGAGGGGGCCCACAAGAGACCCAGTACTTC

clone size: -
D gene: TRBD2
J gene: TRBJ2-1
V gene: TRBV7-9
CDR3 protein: CASSSLPGTTGGEQFF
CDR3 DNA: TGTGCCAGCAGCTCCCTCCCCGGGACTACTGGAGGTGAGCAGTTCTTC

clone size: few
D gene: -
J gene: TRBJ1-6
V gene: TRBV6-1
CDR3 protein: CASSEARGAYNSPLHF
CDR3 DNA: TGTGCCAGCAGTGAAGCGCGGGGGGCGTATAATTCACCCCTCCACTTT

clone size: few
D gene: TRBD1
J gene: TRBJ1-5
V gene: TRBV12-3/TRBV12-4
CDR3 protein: CASRTGMGQPQHF
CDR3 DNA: TGTGCCAGCAGGACAGGGATGGGGCAGCCCCAGCATTTT

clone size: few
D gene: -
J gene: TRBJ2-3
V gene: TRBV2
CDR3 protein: CASSGEYTDTQYF
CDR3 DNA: TGTGCCAGCAGTGGGGAATACACAGATACGCAGTATTTT

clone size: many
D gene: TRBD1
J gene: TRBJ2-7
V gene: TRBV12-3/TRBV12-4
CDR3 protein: CASSLMGQIQYEQYF
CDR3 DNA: TGTGCCAGCAGTTTGATGGGACAGATCCAATACGAGCAGTACTTC